These T cell receptor beta chains were read from a single sample in a study of shared clonotypes between healthy human individuals. Libraries were prepared by immunoSEQ multiplex PCR; TCRdb keeps only in-frame clonotypes and omits some of them. The sample yields millions of clones, just under 95% seen once. The specimen sequenced was naive CD8+ T cells sorted from blood. The receptors originated from a young man in good health. The CDR3 runs from the conserved cysteine through the conserved F or W. The order of the fields is CDR3 protein, CDR3 DNA, D gene, V gene, clone size, J gene. D genes are given only for firm matches. Size is omitted from some rows. Given values are once, few, many or a class for expanded clones.

CDR3: CASSPTGGMGQPQHF
DNA: TGTGCCAGCTCACCAACAGGGGGCATGGGTCAGCCCCAGCATTTT
D: TRBD1
V: TRBV18
size: .
J: TRBJ1-5

CDR3: CASSQMDLRVSNTEAFF
DNA: TGTGCCAGCAGTCAGATGGACCTCCGGGTAAGCAACACTGAAGCTTTCTTT
D: .
V: TRBV14
size: .
J: TRBJ1-1

CDR3: CASSLGEGTGGQETQYF
DNA: TGTGCCAGCAGCTTGGGGGAGGGCACCGGGGGACAAGAGACCCAGTACTTC
D: TRBD2
V: TRBV5-4
size: .
J: TRBJ2-5

CDR3: CASSGGTDYGYTF
DNA: TGTGCCAGCAGTGGGGGGACCGACTATGGCTACACCTTC
D: .
V: TRBV2
size: .
J: TRBJ1-2

CDR3: CASSLAGDREKLFF
DNA: TGTGCCAGCAGCTTGGCAGGGGATCGTGAAAAACTGTTTTTT
D: .
V: TRBV5-6
size: .
J: TRBJ1-4

CDR3: CASSPSRSTEAFF
DNA: TGTGCCAGCAGCCCTAGTCGTAGCACTGAAGCTTTCTTT
D: .
V: TRBV28
size: .
J: TRBJ1-1

CDR3: CASSSIAGASTDTQYF
DNA: TGTGCCAGCAGTTCAATAGCGGGAGCTAGCACAGATACGCAGTATTTT
D: TRBD2
V: TRBV27
size: .
J: TRBJ2-3

CDR3: CASSPGVPPSQYEQYF
DNA: TGTGCCAGCAGCCCGGGGGTCCCCCCTTCACAATACGAGCAGTACTTC
D: .
V: TRBV11-2
size: .
J: TRBJ2-7

CDR3: CASTIRGLTDTQYF
DNA: TGTGCCAGCACCATTCGGGGCCTCACAGATACGCAGTATTTT
D: .
V: TRBV28
size: .
J: TRBJ2-3

CDR3: CASSTGQGAGGETQYF
DNA: TGTGCCAGCAGCACGGGACAGGGGGCAGGAGGGGAGACCCAGTACTTC
D: TRBD1
V: TRBV11-2
size: .
J: TRBJ2-5

CDR3: CASSVGLAGDTQYF
DNA: TGTGCCAGCAGCGTAGGACTAGCCGGAGATACGCAGTATTTT
D: TRBD2
V: TRBV9
size: .
J: TRBJ2-3

CDR3: CASSLSPGQGYEQYF
DNA: TGCGCCAGCAGCCTATCCCCCGGACAGGGCTACGAGCAGTACTTC
D: TRBD1
V: TRBV4-1
size: .
J: TRBJ2-7

CDR3: CASSLRGHSMNTEAFF
DNA: TGTGCCAGCAGTTTAAGAGGACACTCAATGAACACTGAAGCTTTCTTT
D: .
V: TRBV28
size: .
J: TRBJ1-1

CDR3: CASSFGLGQGNTEAFF
DNA: TGTGCCAGCAGCTTTGGCCTTGGACAGGGGAACACTGAAGCTTTCTTT
D: TRBD1
V: TRBV11-2
size: .
J: TRBJ1-1

CDR3: CASSFSSYGYTF
DNA: TGTGCCAGCAGTTTTTCATCCTATGGCTACACCTTC
D: .
V: TRBV28
size: .
J: TRBJ1-2

CDR3: CASSLTGGFGNSPLHF
DNA: TGTGCCAGCAGTTTAACAGGGGGCTTTGGAAATTCACCCCTCCACTTT
D: TRBD1
V: TRBV6-5
size: .
J: TRBJ1-6

CDR3: CASSAGGYEQYF
DNA: TGTGCCAGCAGTGCGGGGGGCTACGAGCAGTACTTC
D: TRBD2
V: TRBV6-1
size: .
J: TRBJ2-7

CDR3: CASLGQGQETQYF
DNA: TGTGCCAGCTTGGGACAGGGGCAAGAGACCCAGTACTTC
D: TRBD1
V: TRBV5-4
size: .
J: TRBJ2-5

CDR3: CASRQTGTGVTDTQYF
DNA: TGTGCCAGCAGGCAAACCGGGACAGGGGTCACAGATACGCAGTATTTT
D: TRBD1
V: TRBV7-9
size: .
J: TRBJ2-3

CDR3: CASSLSSRSGELFF
DNA: TGTGCCAGCAGTCTTTCTAGTCGCTCCGGGGAGCTGTTTTTT
D: .
V: TRBV27
size: .
J: TRBJ2-2

CDR3: CASSLALPDGYTF
DNA: TGTGCCAGCAGCTTGGCGTTGCCAGACGGCTACACCTTC
D: .
V: TRBV5-4
size: .
J: TRBJ1-2

CDR3: CASSGHYDERINEQFF
DNA: TGTGCCAGCAGCGGCCATTATGACGAGAGAATCAATGAGCAGTTCTTC
D: .
V: TRBV9
size: .
J: TRBJ2-1

CDR3: CASRSVGLTDEAFF
DNA: TGCGCCAGCAGGTCCGTCGGGTTGACTGATGAAGCTTTCTTT
D: .
V: TRBV4-1
size: .
J: TRBJ1-1

CDR3: CASSTEGTMNSPLHF
DNA: TGCGCCAGCAGCACGGAGGGGACCATGAATTCACCCCTCCACTTT
D: .
V: TRBV4-1
size: .
J: TRBJ1-6

CDR3: CASSLSLSLSQETQYF
DNA: TGTGCCAGCAGTTTATCGTTGTCCTTGTCCCAGGAGACCCAGTACTTC
D: .
V: TRBV27
size: once
J: TRBJ2-5

CDR3: CASSSPGTGATEAFF
DNA: TGTGCCAGCAGCTCACCCGGGACAGGAGCCACTGAAGCTTTCTTT
D: TRBD1
V: TRBV7-9
size: .
J: TRBJ1-1

CDR3: CASSYTGGNTEAFF
DNA: TGTGCCAGCAGTTATACAGGGGGTAACACTGAAGCTTTCTTT
D: TRBD1
V: TRBV27
size: .
J: TRBJ1-1

CDR3: CASSWAGERSTDTQYF
DNA: TGTGCCAGCAGTTGGGCGGGGGAGAGGAGCACAGATACGCAGTATTTT
D: TRBD2
V: TRBV28
size: .
J: TRBJ2-3

CDR3: CASSYSLGGTGELFF
DNA: TGTGCCAGCAGTTACTCGTTGGGAGGCACCGGGGAGCTGTTTTTT
D: .
V: TRBV6-5
size: .
J: TRBJ2-2

CDR3: CASSLSWGSGEEQYF
DNA: TGTGCCAGCAGCTTATCATGGGGCTCGGGGGAAGAGCAGTACTTC
D: .
V: TRBV7-9
size: .
J: TRBJ2-7

CDR3: CASQSGAYTGELFF
DNA: TGTGCCAGTCAAAGCGGGGCTTACACCGGGGAGCTGTTTTTT
D: TRBD2
V: TRBV27
size: .
J: TRBJ2-2

CDR3: CASSLANTGIWADTQYF
DNA: TGTGCCAGCAGCTTAGCCAATACGGGGATTTGGGCAGATACGCAGTATTTT
D: .
V: TRBV7-2
size: .
J: TRBJ2-3

CDR3: CASSQTGTGGNQPQHF
DNA: TGTGCCAGCAGTCAAACAGGAACCGGTGGCAATCAGCCCCAGCATTTT
D: .
V: TRBV13
size: .
J: TRBJ1-5

CDR3: CASSFIQDTPMVETQYF
DNA: TGTGCCAGCAGCTTTATACAGGACACTCCTATGGTGGAGACCCAGTACTTC
D: .
V: TRBV7-9
size: .
J: TRBJ2-5

CDR3: CASSLFGTKSGELFF
DNA: TGTGCCAGCAGTTTATTCGGGACTAAAAGCGGGGAGCTGTTTTTT
D: TRBD2
V: TRBV27
size: .
J: TRBJ2-2

CDR3: CASSESEAGEKLFF
DNA: TGCGCCAGCAGTGAGTCGGAGGCTGGGGAAAAACTGTTTTTT
D: .
V: TRBV10-1
size: .
J: TRBJ1-4

CDR3: CASSPTSGANVLTF
DNA: TGTGCCAGCAGTCCGACCTCTGGGGCCAACGTCCTGACTTTC
D: .
V: TRBV27
size: .
J: TRBJ2-6

CDR3: CASSIRQDHNEQFF
DNA: TGTGCCAGCAGCATTCGACAGGATCACAATGAGCAGTTCTTC
D: .
V: TRBV5-5
size: .
J: TRBJ2-1

CDR3: CASSLVPEAGELFF
DNA: TGTGCCAGCAGTTTAGTTCCCGAGGCTGGGGAGCTGTTTTTT
D: .
V: TRBV27
size: .
J: TRBJ2-2

CDR3: CASSGPSQTGGLGAFF
DNA: TGTGCCAGCAGCGGACCCTCCCAGACAGGGGGCCTTGGAGCTTTCTTT
D: TRBD1
V: TRBV7-9
size: .
J: TRBJ1-1

CDR3: CASSGTGVSYNEQFF
DNA: TGTGCCAGCAGCGGTACAGGGGTCTCCTACAATGAGCAGTTCTTC
D: TRBD1
V: TRBV9
size: .
J: TRBJ2-1